These 11 T cell receptor beta chains originate from one sample sequenced in a study of T cell repertoires in cytomegalovirus infection. These TCRs are of unknown antigen specificity. TCRdb used MiXCR to reprocess the reads, holding one entry per CDR3 protein. Here the sample spans 250,000 to 300,000 distinct CDR3 sequences, approximately 22% being singletons. The specimen comprised cultured PBMCs, sampled from culture after CMV antigen stimulation. The receptor set was obtained from a human donor in good health (CMV status not recorded). Some clones in this sample may be carry-over from other donors' samples.

The table lists this clonotype with a few counts. The chain is built from TRBV5-4 and TRBJ1-1, with 7 positions matching TRBD1. Germline trimming cut 0 bases from V and 4 bases from J; bases unmatched to any gene: 3. The CDR3 consists of 14 residues. Germline lookup yields CDR1 SGHNT and CDR2 YYREEE (reference sequence). CDR3 sequence: CASSLEQGFTEAFF. The CDR3 region has the DNA TGTGCCAGCAGCTTGGAACAGGGGTTCACTGAAGCTTTCTTT.

The chain is built from TRBV7-9 and TRBJ2-5; D is perhaps TRBD2 (7 bases). Trimming pared 10 bases from V and 3 bases from J, leaving 21 bases between. This CDR3 is 15 amino acids long. Looked up from germline, CDR1 is SEHNR and CDR2 is FQNEAQ (reference sequence). CDR3 in amino acids: CATSGAERDKETQYF. In nucleotides, the CDR3 is TGTGCCACCTCCGGGGCGGAGCGGGACAAAGAGACCCAGTACTTC.

This clonotype was seen repeatedly, ten times or more. This chain joins TRBV7-2 and TRBJ1-1, with D uncertain. CDR3 length: 13 amino acids. The ends were cut back, 4 bases at V and 2 bases at J, with 8 bases in the middle. CDR1 and CDR2 (germline): SGHTA, FQGNSA. CDR3 loop: CASSWNSNTEAFF. CDR3 sequence (DNA): TGTGCCAGCAGCTGGAATAGCAACACTGAAGCTTTCTTT. Full variable domain (missing parts from reference TRBV7-2 and TRBJ1-1): GAGVSQSPSNKVTEKGKDVELRCDPISGHTALYWYRQSLGQGLEFLIYFQGNSAPDKSGLPSDRFSAERTGGSVSTLTIQRTQQEDSAVYLCASSWNSNTEAFFGQGTRLTVV.

V gene TRBV6-2 or TRBV6-3 combines with J gene TRBJ1-5; TRBD1 is a possible D gene (6 bases). Per germline, CDR1 MNHEY and CDR2 SVGEGT. The CDR3 runs 17 residues. Deletions cut 6 bases from V and 0 bases from J, with 18 bases between. The CDR3 loop reads CASSHLGGASSNQPQHF. CDR3 in DNA: TGTGCCAGCAGCCACCTGGGGGGCGCGAGTAGCAATCAGCCCCAGCATTTT.

In this sample, this clonotype turned up a few times. The rearrangement links TRBV24-1 to TRBJ2-1; 10 positions agree with TRBD2. Trimming at V came to 1 base and at J to 5 bases, leaving 1 base not matched to a gene. The CDR3 loop spans 15 amino acids. Germline V gene data show CDR1 as KGHDR and CDR2 as SFDVKD. This chain's CDR3 is CATSDFGLADNEQFF. CDR3 in DNA: TGTGCCACCAGTGATTTCGGACTAGCGGACAATGAGCAGTTCTTC.

The chain recombines TRBV6-2 or TRBV6-3 with TRBJ2-4, with a weak D call TRBD2 (6 bases). Germline loops: CDR1 MNHEY, CDR2 SVGEGT. This CDR3 is built from 15 residues. The V end was cut by 8 bases, the J end by 0 bases, with 14 bases between. The CDR3 reads CASANGGIAKNIQYF. The CDR3 DNA follows: TGTGCCAGCGCGAACGGCGGGATAGCCAAAAACATTCAGTACTTC.

As to this clonotype: An end of the junction differs from the germline gene, which may be a read error. The chain links TRBV7-9 to TRBJ2-1; 7 positions match TRBD2. Germline lookup yields CDR1 SEHNR and CDR2 FQNEAQ (reference sequence). The CDR3 consists of 14 residues. DNA for the CDR3: TGTGCCAGCAGCTTAGAACTCGCGGGAGCCGAGCGGTTCTTC. It is translated as CASSLELAGAERFF.

In its sample, this clonotype was seen many times. The chain couples TRBV7-2 to TRBJ2-3; 9 bases align to TRBD2. The germline CDR1 and CDR2 sequences are SGHTA and FQGNSA. This CDR3 region has 15 residues. V dropped 1 base and J dropped 6; count of bases not matched to a gene: 5. CDR3 nucleotides: TGTGCCAGCAGCTTAGTAGCGGGAGCGGGGGATACGCAGTATTTT. This encodes CASSLVAGAGDTQYF.

This clonotype was seen a handful of times. The chain recombines TRBV10-3 with TRBJ1-3; D is unresolved. Germline V gene sequence: CDR1 ENHRY, CDR2 SYGVKD. This CDR3 has 17 residues. V lost 3 bases, J lost 2 bases, and 17 bases lay in between. As DNA, the CDR3 is TGTGCCATCAGTGACGGAGTTGCATCCCCCGCTGGAAACACCATATATTTT. Its protein is CAISDGVASPAGNTIYF.

V and J are TRBV29-1 and TRBJ2-5; the match to TRBD2 covers 12 bases. V shed 6 bases and J 4 bases; nucleotides not matched to a gene: 9. Per germline, CDR1 SQVTM and CDR2 ANQGSEA. The CDR3 consists of 15 residues. This CDR3 is CSVIPKGLAGETQYF. In DNA form, the CDR3 reads TGCAGCGTGATACCAAAGGGACTAGCGGGAGAGACCCAGTACTTC.

This clonotype was observed a few times. V and J are TRBV12-3 or TRBV12-4 and TRBJ1-1; TRBD1 agrees at 7 bases. The CDR3 runs 19 residues. V was pared by 4 bases and J by 5 bases, with 22 bases of the junction left unmatched. For the CDR3, the DNA is TGTGCCAGCAGTTATTACGACACGACAGGGAGGAGGGGTAGGACTGAAGCTTTCTTT. This sequence encodes CASSYYDTTGRRGRTEAFF.